The 14 T cell receptor beta chains in this list originate from one sample, sequenced in a study of blood T cell repertoires in COVID-19. Clones were read by immunoSEQ multiplex PCR, and TCRdb kept only the in-frame ones, dropping some. The table has 200,000 to 250,000 clones, around 89% seen once. The sample comprised PBMCs or T cells enriched from blood (not recorded which). These receptor sequences come from a woman in her 30s who had recovered from COVID-19.

The rearrangement links TRBV4-2 to TRBJ2-1, with D perhaps matching TRBD2 (5 bases). The CDR3 covers 14 residues. The V gene's germline CDR1 is LGHNA and CDR2 YNFKEQ. V lost 0 bases to trimming and J lost 5 bases, with 8 bases between them. As DNA, the CDR3 is TGTGCCAGCAGCCAAGATCGGGGAAACAATGAGCAGTTCTTC. Amino acids: CASSQDRGNNEQFF.

The sample holds a few counts of this clone. V usage is TRBV30 and J usage is TRBJ1-1; D ambiguous. V was shortened by 3 bases and J by 12 bases, with 26 bases between the two germline ends. The CDR3 runs to 15 residues. Germline V gene lookup returns CDR1 GTSNPN and CDR2 SVGIG (reference sequence). For the CDR3, the DNA is TGTGCCTGGAGGGCGAGCACAACATCCCGGGGAGAATCTTTCTTT. Its translation is CAWRASTTSRGESFF.

The rearrangement uses TRBV20-1 and TRBJ2-1, with 13 bases that match TRBD2. Germline CDR1 reads DFQATT; CDR2 reads SNEGSKA (reference sequence). V shed 3 bases, J shed 4 bases, and the junction held 12 bases outside the gene matches. The CDR3 is made up of 18 amino acids. CDR3 nucleotide sequence: TGCAGTGCTAGTGACGAGGTGGGACTAGCGGGATTGTACAATGAGCAGTTCTTC. Translation gives CSASDEVGLAGLYNEQFF.

The V call is TRBV4-2, the J call TRBJ2-7, with 9 nucleotides matching TRBD1. The J segment lost 4 bases and the V segment lost 3 bases, leaving 7 bases of the junction unmatched. This CDR3 has 15 residues. Germline-derived CDR1 and CDR2 are LGHNA and YNFKEQ. The CDR3 bases are TGTGCCAGCAGCCACCGGGACAGGGAGTCTTACGAGCAGTACTTC. It specifies CASSHRDRESYEQYF.

V usage is TRBV25-1 and J usage is TRBJ1-6, with D perhaps TRBD1 (6 bases). Germline V lookup: CDR1 MGHDK, CDR2 SYGVNS. This CDR3 region has 13 residues. V was clipped by 5 bases and J by 10 bases, with 12 bases between them. The chain's CDR3 is CASSRGAGSPLHF. The DNA for the CDR3 is TGTGCCAGCAGTCGGGGGGCAGGATCACCCCTCCACTTT.

The chain employs TRBV7-3 and TRBJ1-3; possible D gene TRBD1, 6 bases. Germline-derived CDR1 and CDR2 are SGHTA and FQGTGA. V was clipped by 4 bases and J by 4 bases, with 17 bases between them. The length of the CDR3 is 16 residues. The CDR3 region is CASSSSGRGGGNTIYF. In DNA, the CDR3 is TGTGCCAGCAGCTCCTCGGGCAGGGGAGGGGGAAACACCATATATTTT.

In this sample, this clone turned up once. The chain combines TRBV3-1 (or the pseudogene TRBV3-2) with TRBJ2-3, with 9 bases fitting TRBD1. This CDR3 has 15 residues. V gave up 4 bases and J gave up 2 bases; unmatched junction bases: 4. Germline V gene lookup returns CDR1 LGHDT and CDR2 YNNKEL (reference sequence). The CDR3 DNA follows: TGTGCCAGCAGCCCCGGGACAGGGCTCACAGATACGCAGTATTTT. This translates into CASSPGTGLTDTQYF.

The CDR3: CASSVSHSGANVLTF. CDR3 nucleotide sequence: TGTGCCAGCAGTGTAAGCCACTCTGGGGCCAACGTCCTGACTTTC. V usage is TRBV6-4 and J usage is TRBJ2-6; D not certain. CDR1 and CDR2 (germline): MRHNA, SNTAGT. CDR3 length: 15 residues. V lost 4 bases and J 0 bases, leaving 7 bases between the germline ends.

The genes are TRBV6-5 and TRBJ2-5, with 11 bases aligning to TRBD2. V was clipped by 4 bases and J by 4 bases; unmatched bases: 8. The CDR3 length is 16 residues. Looked up from germline, CDR1 is MNHEY and CDR2 is SVGAGI. For the CDR3, the DNA is TGTGCCAGCAGTTTACTAGCGGGAGCAAGTTTAGAGACCCAGTACTTC. Its translation: CASSLLAGASLETQYF.

The V call is TRBV2, the J call TRBJ2-7, with 7 bases aligning to TRBD1. Losses at the gene ends were 5 bases for V and 1 base for J; bases not matched to a gene: 5. The V gene's germline CDR1 is SNHLY and CDR2 FYNNEI. CDR3 length equals 14 residues. The CDR3 sequence: CASSPDRRSYEQYF. The CDR3 bases are TGTGCCAGCAGTCCGGACAGGCGTTCCTACGAGCAGTACTTC. Looking up the rest from reference TRBV2 and TRBJ2-7 gives the full variable domain: EPEVTQTPSHQVTQMGQEVILRCVPISNHLYFYWYRQILGQKVEFLVSFYNNEISEKSEIFDDQFSVERPDGSNFTLKIRSTKLEDSAMYFCASSPDRRSYEQYFGPGTRLTVT.

V and J are TRBV10-3 and TRBJ1-1; D gene ambiguous. Trimming stripped 5 bases from V and 2 bases from J, with 6 bases between. The CDR3 length is 12 residues. Germline V gene sequence: CDR1 ENHRY, CDR2 SYGVKD. The DNA of the CDR3 is TGTGCCATCAGTATAGAAAACACTGAAGCTTTCTTT. Translated, it gives CAISIENTEAFF.

In DNA form, the CDR3 reads TGTGCCAGCAGCGGTTACAGGGGTGGCTACACCTTC. Translating gives CASSGYRGGYTF. This chain uses TRBV7-2 with TRBJ1-2; 7 nucleotides agree with TRBD1. Germline V CDR1 and CDR2: SGHTA, FQGNSA. The CDR3 sequence is 12 residues long. V was pared by 5 bases and J by 7 bases, with 4 bases of the junction left unmatched.

The chain combines TRBV9 with TRBJ2-1; 12 bases align to TRBD2. V lost 0 bases, J lost 8 bases, and 3 bases stayed unmatched. The V gene's germline CDR1 is SGDLS and CDR2 YYNGEE. CDR3 length: 15 residues. The CDR3 region has the DNA TGTGCCAGCAGCGTAGGGACTAGCGGGGCAGATGAGCAGTTCTTC. This translates into CASSVGTSGADEQFF.

V and J are TRBV7-9 and TRBJ2-5, with D hard to call. V shed 1 base and J shed 5 bases, with 11 bases lying between them. CDR1 and CDR2 from the germline V gene are SEHNR and FQNEAQ (reference sequence). The CDR3 spans 14 residues. CDR3 loop: CASSLEYQWETQYF. The CDR3 nucleotides read TGTGCCAGCAGCTTAGAATATCAGTGGGAGACCCAGTACTTC.